These 5 T cell receptor beta chains originate from one sample sequenced in a study of blood T cell dynamics during melanoma immunotherapy. Sample time point: week 3, after first cycle of checkpoint inhibitor. Only in-frame clones appear in the TCRdb table, and some are missing; sequencing was by immunoSEQ multiplex PCR. The sample contains 15,000 or so clones, around nine tenths of which appear only once. The sample here was blood, taken from a patient treated with checkpoint blockade. Receptors originate from a human donor with melanoma.

V usage is TRBV5-7 and J usage is TRBJ2-4; the D gene is possibly TRBD2 (7 bases). TRBV5-7 is an ORF, and what it does is uncertain. The CDR3 is 16 residues long. V lost 0 bases and J 6 bases, leaving 16 bases between the germline ends. Here the CDR3 reads CASSLEGGRGVNIQYF. CDR3 coding DNA: TGTGCCAGCAGCTTGGAGGGGGGGCGCGGGGTAAACATTCAGTACTTC.

This chain connects TRBV18 to TRBJ2-7; D remains ambiguous. Trimming took off 3 bases at V and 1 base at J, with 7 bases between the two ends. The length of the CDR3 is 13 residues. Germline V gene data show CDR1 as KGHSH and CDR2 as LQKENI. This CDR3 reads CASSPRESYEQYF. The CDR3 coding sequence is TGTGCCAGCTCACCCCGAGAGTCCTACGAGCAGTACTTC.

CDR3 nucleotides: TGTGCCAGCAGCTTAGGAGGGGACAGGGCCAAGGCTTTCTTT. This encodes CASSLGGDRAKAFF. V is TRBV7-2 and J is TRBJ1-1, with 9 bases identical to TRBD1. The CDR3 consists of 14 residues. The germline gives CDR1 SGHTA, CDR2 FQGNSA. V gave up 1 base and J gave up 11 bases; unmatched junction bases: 8.

This chain uses TRBV7-9 with TRBJ2-1; 7 positions match TRBD2. Germline V gene data show CDR1 as SEHNR and CDR2 as FQNEAQ (reference sequence). J lost 14 bases, V lost 4 bases, and 5 bases had no gene match. The length of the CDR3 is 11 residues. The CDR3 region has the DNA TGTGCCAGCAGCTCCGGGGGGATGGAGTTCTTC. Its protein is CASSSGGMEFF. The variable domain in full, completed from reference TRBV7-9 and TRBJ2-1, reads DTGVSQNPRHKITKRGQNVTFRCDPISEHNRLYWYRQTLGQGPEFLTYFQNEAQLEKSRLLSDRFSAERPKGSFSTLEIQRTEQGDSAMYLCASSSGGMEFFGPGTRLTVL.

The gene calls are TRBV11-2 and TRBJ2-2; 9 nucleotides line up with TRBD2. The CDR3 extends over 16 amino acids. CDR1 and CDR2 (germline): SGHAT, FQNNGV. Unmatched junction bases numbered 9, after V lost 3 bases and J lost 7 bases. The chain's CDR3 is CASSFDRTSVGGELFF. CDR3 coding DNA: TGTGCCAGCAGCTTTGATAGGACTAGCGTAGGCGGGGAGCTGTTTTTT.